Reported below is one T cell receptor (beta chain). This clone appeared once. No cognate antigen has been identified for it. Base-call qualities are not available, and no considerably larger clone is one nucleotide away. In total, 666 healthy bone marrow donors made up the cohort. At the time of sampling, all cohort members were nominally healthy, though unrecorded immune exposures were likely present. The donor was CMV seropositive and belonged to the group of 250 to 300 seropositive cohort members. A peripheral blood sample was provided by each donor, and peripheral blood mononuclear cells were used for TCR beta sequencing. Genomic DNA extraction from the blood cell samples was performed with the Qiagen DNeasy Blood Extraction Kit. This specimen comes from a study of cytomegalovirus exposure and HLA in healthy donors (dated by TCRdb to the late 2010s). Concerning the study at large: In an earlier analysis of fewer than 750 of the donors, 250 to 300 Gb of sequence data and 120 million or so unique TCR beta sequences from about 190 million T cells were reported. Roughly 300 gigabases of sequencing data and tens of millions of unique TCR sequences were included in an early release covering about 700 HLA-typed donors. Among the 398 genotyped donors, around 81% belonged to the genetic ancestry cluster associated with self-reported Caucasian donors. The study aimed to test whether cataloging public T cell receptors could reveal signatures of past pathogen exposure. The T cell repertoires of several hundred subjects were profiled by immunosequencing and related to cytomegalovirus serostatus. A separate validation cohort of roughly 130 different subjects was used in addition to the roughly 700-subject first cohort. To predict cytomegalovirus infection status, the study combined high-throughput TCR immunosequencing, statistical association of individual TCRs with disease status, and machine learning. In a later analysis, previously published TCR beta repertoires from 500 to 750 donors were re-analyzed and high-resolution HLA genotyping was added so that TCR occurrence patterns could be studied. Rather than drawing on any new phenotypic data, the later analysis identified candidate immune exposures from TCR beta sequences and the way those sequences occurred across donors. To decide whether each TCR beta V gene segment behaved as functional or pseudogenic, an earlier analysis of approximately 590 of the donors relied on high-throughput TCR beta sequencing. Alongside the repertoire data, information on donor age, sex, ethnicity and CMV serostatus was compiled. Genome-wide SNP genotypes for about 55% of the roughly 670 donors were used in a later genetic analysis, which treated that subset as a discovery cohort. Every discovery cohort repertoire had been produced on one sequencing platform. HLA typing covered class I and class II loci at four-digit resolution. The number of typed donors differed by locus: roughly 629-640 for A, B, C, DRB1 and DQB1; some 500 for DQA1; approximately 600 for DPA1; and around 450 for DPB1. A handful of DR-DQ haplotypes were treated as single units for association and clustering because of strong linkage in the cohort. Among a few hundred genotyped donors of the cohort, an average of about 240,000 unique TCR beta nucleotide sequences were sequenced per donor, around 18% of them non-productive.

Trimming takes 5 bases from V and 2 bases from J, and the germline ends sit 21 bases apart. Based on the germline V gene, the CDR1 and CDR2 sequences are MGHRA and YSYEKL. The CDR3 measures 18 amino acids from cysteine to phenylalanine. Only the CDR3 part of the read is kept: 54 bases, read in frame from the first base. On the study overall, not on this receptor specifically: Correlated functional status among segregating V segments might be attributable to linkage disequilibrium, but an unknown experimental factor could not be ruled out. A further reported finding was that TCR beta sequences accurately predicted the HLA-A and HLA-B alleles for most subjects in the first cohort. Only TCR beta chains were sequenced in this cohort, and the absence of alpha or paired-chain data limited detectable features. Sequencing depth was assumed to be roughly uniform across donors in the presence/absence analyses, though that assumption may not hold. A later analysis found that most CMV-associated TCR beta chains appeared HLA-restricted, with HLA associations seemingly driven largely by CMV exposure. Cytomegalovirus status was reported to be diagnosed by the classifier with high specificity and sensitivity in both the original and validation cohorts. In a later analysis, several top co-occurrence clusters were reported to appear linked to parvovirus B19, influenza, CMV and Epstein-Barr virus. The study listed around 160 TCR beta chains as associated with cytomegalovirus. Immune exposure information for the cohort was limited to CMV serostatus. According to the authors, the approach could potentially be generalized to other disease states and immunological phenotypes. Because counts were too low, 15 to 20 rarely observed V segments, including chromosome 9 orphons, were excluded from the earlier analysis of 587 of the donors. When HLA alleles, especially DR and DQ, strongly co-occurred, attributing TCR associations to individual alleles was difficult. According to a later analysis, TCR association rates differed among HLA loci, with DRB1 alleles showing the most associated TCRs and HLA-C alleles showing the fewest. In a later genetic analysis, a missense DCLRE1C variant was associated with V-gene and J-gene trimming of TCR beta chains, and the association was replicated in an independent cohort. HLA typing was unavailable for some donors at each locus, so association tests used only the typed subset. While some public TCRs were present in many individuals, most TCR sequences turned up only very rarely across donors. A cluster of highly shared sequence variants was judged likely to be a technical artifact of the sequencing pipeline. In an earlier analysis of 587 of the donors, most TCR beta V segments were observed in productive rearrangements about 87% or about 30% of the time, broadly matching IMGT annotations. In vitro tests confirmed that three of the cytomegalovirus-associated TCR beta chains recognize cytomegalovirus antigens. Compared with the approximately 700-donor mean, donors in an Asian-associated ancestry cluster had fewer N-insertions in productive TCRs, according to a later genetic analysis. At a false discovery rate of 0.05, a later analysis linked approximately 18,000 TCR beta sequences to specific HLA alleles. In a later analysis, HLA-associated TCR beta chains were found to be more clonally expanded and to have lower generation probabilities than equally common non-associated chains. Because the 87-base-pair reads could not distinguish some IMGT-functional V segments, including TRBV6-2 and TRBV6-3, those segments were excluded.

The method behind the library was the immunoSEQ multiplex PCR assay. For the multiplex PCR, a mixture combining 60 forward primers for TCR Vbeta segments and 13 reverse primers for TCR Jbeta segments was used. A multiplex PCR assay on genomic DNA amplified the CDR3 region of rearranged TCR beta genes. The amplified TCR beta libraries were sequenced on the Illumina HiSeq System as 87-base-pair reads. The authors processed their data as follows. A later analysis counted approximately 76 million unique TCR beta chains across the 650 to 700 repertoires, and 9.5 million to 11 million of these chains were shared by at least two donors. Raw reads were error-corrected and collapsed into unique sequences with a nearest-neighbor algorithm that merged closely related sequences to remove PCR and sequencing errors. Alignment of CDR3 sequences to IMGT reference sequences was used to assign V, D and J gene segments. For a sequence to be retained, a match of at least six nucleotides was required to both a V gene segment and a J gene segment. Rearrangements were classified as productive when the CDR3 lacked stop codons and remained in frame with V and J, and all other rearrangements were classified as non-productive. CDR3 was defined according to IMGT convention as the region running from the second conserved V-encoded cysteine to the conserved J-encoded phenylalanine. Sequences without an unambiguous match to a single V gene segment were excluded from the earlier analysis of approximately 600 of the donors. An earlier analysis of several hundred of the donors called V segments functional above 56.7% productive rearrangements and segregating when the between-donor standard deviation exceeded 5%. A statistical classification framework was built to diagnose cytomegalovirus status from the catalog of TCR beta chain sequences. In a later analysis, TCR nucleotide sequences were compared against IMGT/GENE-DB human TR gene sequences so that V and J genes could be assigned. The TCRdist pipeline was used in a later analysis to assign CDR3 sequences and most-parsimonious VDJ recombination scenarios. In a later analysis, every TCR beta chain was defined by the combination of its CDR3 amino acid sequence and its V-gene family, and reads without a unique V-gene family were dropped. To address suspected cross-contamination and a sequencing artifact, a later analysis removed 450 to 700 highly shared, low-generation-probability nucleotide sequences. In a later analysis, a clonal expansion index was calculated for each public chain from normalized within-repertoire ranks of inferred template counts. In a later analysis, generation probabilities were computed with a VDJ recombination model fitted to out-of-frame rearrangements, and the resulting probabilities were checked against IGoR. In a later analysis, TCR-TCR, TCR-HLA and TCR-CMV co-occurrence was scored with hypergeometric tests, and a repertoire-size bias correction was applied to TCR pairs. False discovery rates were estimated in a later analysis by permuting HLA or CMV assignments 20 times. In a later analysis, co-occurring TCRs were grouped using DBSCAN, and TCRdist sequence similarity was added for clustering within HLA-allele-positive subsets. Co-occurrence clustering excluded repertoires with fewer than 30,000 or more than 120,000 public chains, plus five with anomalous nucleotide sharing. What TCRdb holds here is the immuneACCESS table cut down to in-frame rearrangements. Part of the clones is not present; checked against another copy, under half of the missing clones reflect an unresolved V gene, and the others are unexplained. The V and J calls and the clone size are those of that table, but D and trimming were determined from the DNA. This sample is represented by over 150,000 clones; about four fifths of them were singletons. Jointly, the top ten make up approximately 7.7% of the sample.

The sequence is built from TRBV4-1 and TRBJ2-2; a tentative D match to TRBD2 spans 6 bases. The material sequenced was PBMCs. The clonotype was recovered from a man aged 30 to 39 in good health and CMV-seropositive. The CDR3 protein sequence reads: CASSVRSGLGINTGELFF. The sequenced DNA is TGCGCCAGCAGCGTCCGTTCGGGACTCGGGATTAACACCGGGGAGCTGTTTTTT.